The 27 T cell receptor beta chains below all came from one sample that was sequenced in a study of T cell clones after liver transplantation. The data were produced by immunoSEQ multiplex PCR, yet TCRdb's version contains in-frame clones alone and is incomplete. The sample yields about 100,000 clones, around 86% seen once. The starting material was CD4+ T cells from blood, obtained before liver transplant. These receptors originate from a human donor who received a liver transplant.

This clone was counted a few times. This rearrangement joins TRBV28 to TRBJ1-5, with a weak D call TRBD1 (6 bases). V dropped 6 bases and J dropped 3 bases, with 15 bases sitting between them. The CDR3 is made up of 15 amino acids. Per the germline V gene, CDR1 is MDHEN and CDR2 is SYDVKM. CDR3 protein: CASSQGGPLNQPQHF. In DNA form, the CDR3 reads TGTGCCAGCAGCCAAGGGGGGCCGCTCAATCAGCCCCAGCATTTT.

This chain connects TRBV18 to TRBJ2-7; D is unclear. Germline-derived CDR1 and CDR2 are KGHSH and LQKENI. V was pared by 3 bases and J by 2 bases, with 8 bases between. CDR3 length: 13 amino acids. The CDR3, as DNA: TGTGCCAGCTCACCCAAATCGACCTACGAGCAGTACTTC. Protein product: CASSPKSTYEQYF.

This clone appeared a single time. DNA for the CDR3: TGTGCCACTACGCCCCATGGCGGGGCCTACGAGCAGTACTTC. Its translation: CATTPHGGAYEQYF. The J gene is TRBJ2-7, the V gene TRBV25-1, with D perhaps matching TRBD2 (6 bases). The CDR3 runs to 14 residues. Germline CDR1 reads MGHDK; CDR2 reads SYGVNS. V lost 10 bases to trimming and J lost 2 bases, with 18 bases between them.

The chain has TRBV28 and TRBJ2-3; 9 positions agree with TRBD2. After removal of 2 bases from V and 4 bases from J, the junction contained 4 bases not matched to a gene. This CDR3 is built from 15 residues. Germline V CDR1 and CDR2: MDHEN, SYDVKM. The CDR3 protein is CASSLPRTSADTQYF. Written as DNA, the CDR3 is TGTGCCAGCAGTTTACCCCGGACTAGCGCAGATACGCAGTATTTT.

The chain couples TRBV2 to TRBJ1-4, with D unresolved. This CDR3 spans 15 amino acids. Germline V gene sequence: CDR1 SNHLY, CDR2 FYNNEI. V was clipped by 3 bases and J by 0 bases, with 8 bases between them. This chain's CDR3 is CASSDQSSTNEKLFF. For the CDR3, the DNA is TGTGCCAGCAGTGACCAGAGTTCAACTAATGAAAAACTGTTTTTT. Combining the CDR3 with reference TRBV2 and TRBJ1-4 gives the whole variable domain EPEVTQTPSHQVTQMGQEVILRCVPISNHLYFYWYRQILGQKVEFLVSFYNNEISEKSEIFDDQFSVERPDGSNFTLKIRSTKLEDSAMYFCASSDQSSTNEKLFFGSGTQLSVL.

The genes are TRBV27 and TRBJ2-3; D possibly corresponds to TRBD2 (5 bases). V was shortened by 10 bases and J by 1 base, with 9 bases between the two germline ends. The germline CDR1 and CDR2 sequences are MNHEY and SMNVEV (reference sequence). CDR3 size: 12 residues. The CDR3 coding sequence is TGTGCCACCTCGAGGGGCACAGATACGCAGTATTTT. Its translation is CATSRGTDTQYF.

The chain recombines TRBV5-8 with TRBJ2-2; possibly TRBD1 or TRBD2 for D (5 bases each). The CDR3 runs 16 residues. Germline V lookup: CDR1 SGHTS, CDR2 YDEGEE. The germline V and J ends were trimmed by 0 bases and 4 bases, with 13 bases remaining between them. CDR3 protein: CASSLGSLGGTGELFF. The CDR3 nucleotides are TGTGCCAGCAGCTTGGGGTCCCTTGGGGGCACCGGGGAGCTGTTTTTT.

The chain couples TRBV4-1 to TRBJ2-7; 15 bases fit TRBD2. The V gene's germline CDR1 is MGHRA and CDR2 YSYEKL. V dropped 5 bases and J dropped 4; count of bases not matched to a gene: 6. The CDR3 is 16 amino acids. The CDR3 reads CASSARTSGRAYEQYF. CDR3 bases: TGCGCCAGCAGCGCCCGGACTAGCGGGAGGGCTTACGAGCAGTACTTC.

The rearrangement links TRBV7-2 to TRBJ1-6; a weak D match, TRBD1 (6 bases). Germline V lookup: CDR1 SGHTA, CDR2 FQGNSA. Between the trimmed V and J ends, which lost 7 bases and 0 bases, there was a span of 13 bases. There are 16 residues in the CDR3. DNA of the CDR3: TGTGCCAGCAAATCAACAGGGTCCTCCTATAATTCACCCCTCCACTTT. Protein product: CASKSTGSSYNSPLHF.

The V and J genes are TRBV15 and TRBJ2-7, with unresolved D. Germline CDR1 LNHNV, CDR2 YYDKDF (reference sequence). The CDR3 spans 15 residues. V was clipped by 3 bases and J by 0 bases, with 12 bases between them. CDR3 amino acids: CATSSMNGSSYEQYF. DNA of the CDR3: TGTGCCACCAGCAGTATGAACGGAAGCTCCTACGAGCAGTACTTC.

V gene TRBV28 combines with J gene TRBJ2-3, with 7 bases fitting TRBD1. Per the germline V gene, CDR1 is MDHEN and CDR2 is SYDVKM. The CDR3 spans 13 residues. With V trimmed by 7 bases and J by 8 bases, 9 bases remained unmatched. The CDR3 DNA sequence: TGTGCCAGCATTAGGACAGGCTTTGTTACGCAGTATTTT. Its protein is CASIRTGFVTQYF. The full variable domain, with the rest looked up from reference TRBV28 and TRBJ2-3, is DVKVTQSSRYLVKRTGEKVFLECVQDMDHENMFWYRQDPGLGLRLIYFSYDVKMKEKGDIPEGYSVSREKKERFSLILESASTNQTSMYLCASIRTGFVTQYFGPGTRLTVL.

The V gene is TRBV2, the J gene TRBJ2-7, with TRBD2 matching over 7 bases. With V trimmed by 1 base and J by 3 bases, 6 bases remained unmatched. This CDR3 comprises 15 residues. The germline V gene encodes CDR1 SNHLY and CDR2 FYNNEI. CDR3 region: CASSEGGRDLYEQYF. CDR3 sequence (DNA): TGTGCCAGCAGTGAAGGAGGGAGGGACCTCTACGAGCAGTACTTC.

V gene TRBV18 combines with J gene TRBJ1-5; D gene ambiguous. Per germline, CDR1 KGHSH and CDR2 LQKENI. The V end lost 2 bases, the J end lost 0 bases, and 8 bases lay between the germline ends. The CDR3 runs 15 residues. The CDR3 DNA follows: TGTGCCAGCTCACCAGCAGGTTCTAGCAATCAGCCCCAGCATTTT. Its protein is CASSPAGSSNQPQHF.

This chain uses TRBV19 with TRBJ2-7, with 7 bases that match TRBD1. Trimming removed 6 bases from V and 4 bases from J; junction bases left unmatched: 6. The CDR3 is made up of 13 amino acids. CDR1 LNHDA and CDR2 SQIVND come from the germline V gene (reference sequence). The CDR3 DNA reads TGTGCCAGTAGACGCGGACAGGAGTACGAGCAGTACTTC. Protein product: CASRRGQEYEQYF.

The chain is built from TRBV7-9 and TRBJ2-3; tentatively, D is TRBD2 (6 bases). CDR1 is SEHNR, CDR2 FQNEAQ, per germline (reference sequence). This CDR3 region has 17 residues. V was cut by 4 bases and J by 0 bases, with 17 bases left in between. The CDR3 spells CASSSPRGTPSTDTQYF. The CDR3 nucleotides are TGTGCCAGCAGCTCACCTCGCGGGACTCCTAGCACAGATACGCAGTATTTT.

The genes are TRBV30 and TRBJ1-5; perhaps TRBD1 as D (6 bases). CDR3 size: 15 residues. The V end was cut by 2 bases, the J end by 6 bases, with 17 bases between. CDR1 and CDR2 (germline): GTSNPN, SVGIG (reference sequence). In DNA form, the CDR3 reads TGTGCCTGGAGTTCACAGGGTTTACGGGTTCAGCCCCAGCATTTT. Amino acid sequence: CAWSSQGLRVQPQHF.

This clone is termed medium-sized. The gene calls are TRBV5-1 and TRBJ1-1; no clear D gene. V gave up 4 bases and J gave up 4 bases, with 20 bases separating them. From germline, CDR1 is SGHRS and CDR2 YFSETQ. The CDR3 has 16 amino acids. The CDR3 nucleotides read TGCGCCAGCAGCCCGGAATTCACGACAAGTACCACTGAAGCTTTCTTT. It translates to CASSPEFTTSTTEAFF.

This chain joins TRBV4-2 and TRBJ2-1, with 9 bases fitting TRBD2. There are 16 residues in the CDR3. The germline gives CDR1 LGHNA, CDR2 YNFKEQ. The ends lost 2 bases at V and 5 bases at J; junction bases unmatched: 7. The CDR3: CASSQRAAGGNNEQFF. CDR3 DNA sequence: TGTGCCAGCAGCCAACGCGCAGCGGGGGGAAACAATGAGCAGTTCTTC.

The chain joins TRBV28 to TRBJ2-1, with D maybe TRBD1 (5 bases). V shed 5 bases and J shed 6 bases, with 11 bases lying between them. CDR1 is MDHEN and CDR2 is SYDVKM in the germline V gene. The CDR3 totals 13 residues. CDR3 DNA: TGTGCCAGCAGTCAGGACAATCTCAATGAGCAGTTCTTC. Its translation is CASSQDNLNEQFF.

This chain uses TRBV28 with TRBJ1-2, with D possibly TRBD1 on 5 matching bases. V was pared by 2 bases and J by 8 bases, with 12 bases between. Germline V gene sequence: CDR1 MDHEN, CDR2 SYDVKM. This CDR3 has 13 residues. The CDR3 region is CASSLSGRGGYTF. The CDR3 region has the DNA TGTGCCAGCAGTTTAAGCGGTAGGGGCGGCTACACCTTC.

The rearrangement joins TRBV14 to TRBJ2-5; 8 bases are a match to TRBD2. The CDR3 covers 17 residues. Germline CDR1 is SGHDN and CDR2 is FVKESK. The trim removed 4 bases at V and 3 bases at J, leaving 13 bases unmatched. The CDR3 protein is CASSLQAGAPEEETQYF. In DNA, the CDR3 is TGTGCCAGCAGCCTACAAGCGGGGGCTCCCGAGGAAGAGACCCAGTACTTC. The whole variable domain, filled in from reference TRBV14 and TRBJ2-5, reads EAGVTQFPSHSVIEKGQTVTLRCDPISGHDNLYWYRRVMGKEIKFLLHFVKESKQDESGMPNNRFLAERTGGTYSTLKVQPAELEDSGVYFCASSLQAGAPEEETQYFGPGTRLLVL.

The chain is built from TRBV19 and TRBJ1-4, with D maybe TRBD1 (6 bases). The germline gives CDR1 LNHDA, CDR2 SQIVND (reference sequence). V was cut by 4 bases and J by 7 bases, with 13 bases left in between. The CDR3 has 14 amino acids. Written as DNA, the CDR3 is TGTGCCAGTAGTAGCGGGGGGGCTGGTGAAAAACTGTTTTTT. Translation: CASSSGGAGEKLFF.

The V call is TRBV5-1, the J call TRBJ2-1; 14 bases are a match to TRBD2. In germline, CDR1 is SGHRS, CDR2 YFSETQ. This CDR3 has 19 amino acids. Unmatched junction bases numbered 12, after V lost 4 bases and J lost 3 bases. The CDR3 coding sequence is TGCGCCAGCAGCCAACCTCCGGGACTAGCGGGGGAAAGCTACAATGAGCAGTTCTTC. Its protein is CASSQPPGLAGESYNEQFF. Based on the CDR3 plus reference TRBV5-1 and TRBJ2-1, the full variable domain is KAGVTQTPRYLIKTRGQQVTLSCSPISGHRSVSWYQQTPGQGLQFLFEYFSETQRNKGNFPGRFSGRQFSNSRSEMNVSTLELGDSALYLCASSQPPGLAGESYNEQFFGPGTRLTVL.

V usage is TRBV29-1 and J usage is TRBJ1-3, with D possibly being TRBD1 (5 bases). Germline V gene lookup returns CDR1 SQVTM and CDR2 ANQGSEA. The CDR3 totals 13 residues. V was trimmed by 7 bases and J by 5 bases, leaving 15 bases between them. CDR3 nucleotide sequence: TGCAGCGCGACAGCGGCTAGTAGAAACACCATATATTTT. Translated: CSATAASRNTIYF.

DNA for the CDR3: TGTGCCAGCAGCTTAGACTCCGCGACGCAGTATTTT. It is translated as CASSLDSATQYF. The rearrangement joins TRBV7-2 to TRBJ2-3; no firm D call. The CDR3 is 12 amino acids. CDR1 is SGHTA and CDR2 is FQGNSA in the germline V gene. Trimming took 1 base from V and 9 from J, leaving 8 bases between them.

This clone was seen a handful of times. The rearrangement links TRBV9 to TRBJ2-7, with TRBD2 as a possible D gene (6 bases). Germline CDR1 is SGDLS and CDR2 is YYNGEE. The CDR3 has 15 residues. V lost 6 bases to trimming and J lost 5 bases, with 21 bases between them. The CDR3 reads CASIDCGTPANEQYF. The CDR3 bases are TGTGCCAGCATCGACTGCGGGACCCCTGCGAACGAGCAGTACTTC.

This clone has only a few counts. The J gene is TRBJ1-2, the V gene TRBV4-2; D gene uncertain. V was shortened by 2 bases and J by 2 bases, with 6 bases between the two germline ends. Germline CDR1 reads LGHNA; CDR2 reads YNFKEQ. This CDR3 has 13 residues. The CDR3 sequence is CASSQPDNYGYTF. DNA for the CDR3: TGTGCCAGCAGCCAACCAGACAACTATGGCTACACCTTC.